This is a list of T cell receptor beta chains from one sample in a study of T cells in tumors after PD-1 blockade. The table came from immunoSEQ multiplex PCR; TCRdb's copy has only in-frame clones and leaves some out. The sample lists 15,000 or so clones; 82% were seen once. Specimen: PBMCs, collected after anti-PD-1 treatment. These receptors were taken from a human donor with basal cell carcinoma. Each CDR3 is given with its conserved first and last residue. A D gene is named only where the DNA matches it firmly. Clone size appears in some rows only: once, few, many, or a class for an expanded clone.

clone_size: -; v_call: TRBV7-2; d_call: -; j_call: TRBJ1-1; cdr3_nt: TGTGCCAGCAGCCCCCAGGGTGGGCAAAAGAACACTGAAGCTTTCTTT; cdr3_aa: CASSPQGGQKNTEAFF
clone_size: -; v_call: TRBV5-1; d_call: TRBD1; j_call: TRBJ2-1; cdr3_nt: TGCGCCAGTAACCGGGACAGGGGGACAAATGAGCAGTTCTTC; cdr3_aa: CASNRDRGTNEQFF
clone_size: -; v_call: TRBV5-1; d_call: -; j_call: TRBJ1-6; cdr3_nt: TGCGCCAGCAGCTTTCTTGGCGGGAATTCACCCCTCCACTTT; cdr3_aa: CASSFLGGNSPLHF
clone_size: -; v_call: TRBV19; d_call: -; j_call: TRBJ1-5; cdr3_nt: TGTGCCAGTAGTGAAGGTTGGGTCTTTGGAGGGAGCAATCAGCCCCAGCATTTT; cdr3_aa: CASSEGWVFGGSNQPQHF
clone_size: -; v_call: TRBV5-5; d_call: TRBD1; j_call: TRBJ1-4; cdr3_nt: TGTGCCAGCAGCTCCCCGGGACAGTATAGAGCCACTAATGAAAAACTGTTTTTT; cdr3_aa: CASSSPGQYRATNEKLFF
clone_size: -; v_call: TRBV27; d_call: TRBD1; j_call: TRBJ2-5; cdr3_nt: TGTGCCAGCAACGCCAACGACAGGGGTTCGCGAGAGACCCAGTACTTC; cdr3_aa: CASNANDRGSRETQYF
clone_size: -; v_call: TRBV10-1; d_call: -; j_call: TRBJ1-1; cdr3_nt: TGCGCCAGCTCCAGCGAAGCTTTCTTT; cdr3_aa: CASSSEAFF
clone_size: -; v_call: TRBV6-5; d_call: -; j_call: TRBJ2-2; cdr3_nt: TGTGCCAGCAGGGTGATGGACACCGGGGAGCTGTTTTTT; cdr3_aa: CASRVMDTGELFF
clone_size: -; v_call: TRBV2; d_call: TRBD2; j_call: TRBJ2-1; cdr3_nt: TGTGCCCGCAGTTACGGGTGGGCGGGGGTGGGGAGCTCCTACAATGAGCAGTTCTTC; cdr3_aa: CARSYGWAGVGSSYNEQFF
clone_size: -; v_call: TRBV10-1; d_call: -; j_call: TRBJ1-3; cdr3_nt: TGCGCCAGCAGTGAGTCACCGCTCCTCTCTGGAAACACCATATATTTT; cdr3_aa: CASSESPLLSGNTIYF
clone_size: few; v_call: TRBV7-9; d_call: -; j_call: TRBJ2-1; cdr3_nt: TGTGCCAGCACCGCACGGAGCTACAATGAGCAGTTCTTC; cdr3_aa: CASTARSYNEQFF
clone_size: -; v_call: TRBV18; d_call: -; j_call: TRBJ2-1; cdr3_nt: TGTGCCAGCTCACAAGGGGGCGGGAATGAGTTCTTC; cdr3_aa: CASSQGGGNEFF
clone_size: -; v_call: TRBV7-2; d_call: -; j_call: TRBJ2-7; cdr3_nt: TGTGCCAGCAGCTTAGAGTTTGACTACGAGCAGTACTTC; cdr3_aa: CASSLEFDYEQYF
clone_size: few; v_call: TRBV15; d_call: -; j_call: TRBJ2-1; cdr3_nt: TGTGCCACCAGCACCATCATTGATCCGGGGAATGAGCAGTTCTTC; cdr3_aa: CATSTIIDPGNEQFF
clone_size: -; v_call: TRBV18; d_call: TRBD2; j_call: TRBJ2-5; cdr3_nt: TGTGCCAGCTCACCTCAGGAACTAGCGGGATGGGAGACCCAGTACTTC; cdr3_aa: CASSPQELAGWETQYF
clone_size: -; v_call: TRBV3-1/TRBV3-2; d_call: -; j_call: TRBJ1-2; cdr3_nt: TGTGCCAGCAGCCAAGAGGGGTGGGTAGGCACCTTC; cdr3_aa: CASSQEGWVGTF
clone_size: -; v_call: TRBV2; d_call: TRBD1; j_call: TRBJ2-7; cdr3_nt: TGTGCCAGCAAGGGGACAGGGAACTCCTACGAGCAGTACTTC; cdr3_aa: CASKGTGNSYEQYF
clone_size: -; v_call: TRBV30; d_call: -; j_call: TRBJ2-5; cdr3_nt: TGTGCCTGGAGCAGTGGGGAGACCCAGTACTTC; cdr3_aa: CAWSSGETQYF
clone_size: -; v_call: TRBV5-6; d_call: TRBD2; j_call: TRBJ2-5; cdr3_nt: TGTGCCAGCAGCACGGGACTAGCTCAAGAGACCCAGTACTTC; cdr3_aa: CASSTGLAQETQYF
clone_size: few; v_call: TRBV3-1/TRBV3-2; d_call: -; j_call: TRBJ2-7; cdr3_nt: TGTGCCAGCAGCCAAGAGCTCTCAATCGGCGAGCAGTACTTC; cdr3_aa: CASSQELSIGEQYF
clone_size: medium-sized; v_call: TRBV7-3; d_call: TRBD2; j_call: TRBJ2-3; cdr3_nt: TGTGCCGGCGCAGCGGAGCGGGCGGGGGCAGATACGCAGTATTTT; cdr3_aa: CAGAAERAGADTQYF
clone_size: -; v_call: TRBV9; d_call: -; j_call: TRBJ1-6; cdr3_nt: TGTGCCAGCAGCGTACAGGGGTCGGTTTCACCCCTCCACTTT; cdr3_aa: CASSVQGSVSPLHF
clone_size: -; v_call: TRBV7-9; d_call: -; j_call: TRBJ1-2; cdr3_nt: TGTGCCAGCAGCTTAGCGAATGAAGTTCACTATGGCTACACCTTC; cdr3_aa: CASSLANEVHYGYTF
clone_size: -; v_call: TRBV7-9; d_call: TRBD1; j_call: TRBJ1-2; cdr3_nt: TGTGCCAGCAGCTTAGGAACTCCAGGACAGGGGTACTATGGCTACACCTTC; cdr3_aa: CASSLGTPGQGYYGYTF
clone_size: -; v_call: TRBV5-1; d_call: -; j_call: TRBJ1-4; cdr3_nt: TGCGCCAGCAGCCGACGGGACGCTTCAACTAATGAAAAACTGTTTTTT; cdr3_aa: CASSRRDASTNEKLFF
clone_size: -; v_call: TRBV5-4; d_call: TRBD2; j_call: TRBJ2-5; cdr3_nt: TGTGCCAGCAGCTTGGGGCTAGCGGGACGCCAAGAGACCCAGTACTTC; cdr3_aa: CASSLGLAGRQETQYF
clone_size: -; v_call: TRBV6-5; d_call: TRBD1; j_call: TRBJ2-5; cdr3_nt: TGTGCCAGCAGTTCGGTAGGGGGCGGTGGAGAGACCCAGTACTTC; cdr3_aa: CASSSVGGGGETQYF
clone_size: -; v_call: TRBV2; d_call: -; j_call: TRBJ2-1; cdr3_nt: TGTGCCCGCTGTCATGGGGGGGCGGGGGAGGGGAGCTCCTACAATGAGCAGTTCTTC; cdr3_aa: CARCHGGAGEGSSYNEQFF
clone_size: -; v_call: TRBV9; d_call: -; j_call: TRBJ2-5; cdr3_nt: TGTGCCAGCAGCGTAGCCCCAACCGGATGGCAGGAGACCCAGTACTTC; cdr3_aa: CASSVAPTGWQETQYF
clone_size: -; v_call: TRBV18; d_call: TRBD1; j_call: TRBJ1-5; cdr3_nt: TGTGCCAGCTCACCAAGAGCCGGGACAGGCCCGCCCAGTAGAGATCAGCCCCAGCATTTT; cdr3_aa: CASSPRAGTGPPSRDQPQHF
clone_size: -; v_call: TRBV5-5; d_call: TRBD2; j_call: TRBJ2-5; cdr3_nt: TGTGCCAGCAGCTCCAGGGACTACAGCGAGACCCAGTACTTC; cdr3_aa: CASSSRDYSETQYF
clone_size: -; v_call: TRBV5-5; d_call: -; j_call: TRBJ2-7; cdr3_nt: TGTGCCAGCAGCTTGGCGGGGACACTGACCTACGAGCAGTACTTC; cdr3_aa: CASSLAGTLTYEQYF
clone_size: -; v_call: TRBV27; d_call: TRBD1; j_call: TRBJ2-5; cdr3_nt: TGTGCCAGCAGCTTCCGGGACAGGGAAGAGACCCAGTACTTC; cdr3_aa: CASSFRDREETQYF
clone_size: -; v_call: TRBV21-1; d_call: -; j_call: TRBJ2-5; cdr3_nt: TGTGCCAGCAGCAAAAGGGGGACTAGCGGGGCTATGGGGACCCAGTACTTC; cdr3_aa: CASSKRGTSGAMGTQYF
clone_size: -; v_call: TRBV5-6; d_call: -; j_call: TRBJ1-5; cdr3_nt: TGTGCCAGCAGCAGTGGGAGTTATCAGCCCCAGCATTTT; cdr3_aa: CASSSGSYQPQHF
clone_size: -; v_call: TRBV2; d_call: TRBD2; j_call: TRBJ2-1; cdr3_nt: TGTGCCAGCTGTGACGGGGGGGGGCGGGCGGGGAGCTCCTACAATGAGCAGTTCTTC; cdr3_aa: CASCDGGGRAGSSYNEQFF
clone_size: -; v_call: TRBV9; d_call: TRBD2; j_call: TRBJ2-7; cdr3_nt: TGTGCCAGCAGCGTACAGACTAGCGGGAGTGAGCAGTACTTC; cdr3_aa: CASSVQTSGSEQYF
clone_size: -; v_call: TRBV5-1; d_call: TRBD2; j_call: TRBJ2-1; cdr3_nt: TGCGCCAGCAGCCTCGGACTAGCCCCCTACAATGAGCAGTTCTTC; cdr3_aa: CASSLGLAPYNEQFF
clone_size: -; v_call: TRBV6-7; d_call: TRBD1; j_call: TRBJ2-1; cdr3_nt: TGTGCCAGCAGTTACCAGAGACAGGGAAGAACTTACAATGAGCAGTTCTTC; cdr3_aa: CASSYQRQGRTYNEQFF
clone_size: -; v_call: TRBV7-2; d_call: -; j_call: TRBJ1-1; cdr3_nt: TGTGCCAGCAGCTCCGGGAAATGGGGACGCACTGAAGCTTTCTTT; cdr3_aa: CASSSGKWGRTEAFF
clone_size: -; v_call: TRBV7-9; d_call: -; j_call: TRBJ1-6; cdr3_nt: TGTGCCAGCAGCTTAGGGAGCTCCTATAATTCACCCCTCCACTTT; cdr3_aa: CASSLGSSYNSPLHF
clone_size: -; v_call: TRBV5-1; d_call: -; j_call: TRBJ2-7; cdr3_nt: TGCGCCAGCAGCAACAACTACGAGCAGTACTTC; cdr3_aa: CASSNNYEQYF
clone_size: -; v_call: TRBV6-5; d_call: -; j_call: TRBJ2-5; cdr3_nt: TGTGCCAGCAGAGGAGGGGGACAAGAGACCCAGTACTTC; cdr3_aa: CASRGGGQETQYF
clone_size: -; v_call: TRBV5-1; d_call: TRBD2; j_call: TRBJ2-3; cdr3_nt: TGCGCCAGCAGCAAACCGGGACTAGGAACGTATTTT; cdr3_aa: CASSKPGLGTYF
clone_size: -; v_call: TRBV4-1; d_call: TRBD2; j_call: TRBJ2-7; cdr3_nt: TGCGCCAGCAGCCAAGAAGTGGCGTCTAGCGGCTCCTACGAGCAGTACTTC; cdr3_aa: CASSQEVASSGSYEQYF
clone_size: -; v_call: TRBV5-1; d_call: -; j_call: TRBJ2-1; cdr3_nt: TGCGCCAGCAGCCTGGGTAGGGAGGCGGACAATGAGCAGTTCTTC; cdr3_aa: CASSLGREADNEQFF
clone_size: -; v_call: TRBV6-5; d_call: -; j_call: TRBJ1-1; cdr3_nt: TGTGCCAGCAGCCCACCAGGACAGTGGGGGACTGAAGCTTTCTTT; cdr3_aa: CASSPPGQWGTEAFF
clone_size: once; v_call: TRBV5-6; d_call: -; j_call: TRBJ2-1; cdr3_nt: TGTGCCAGCAGCTCGGGCCCGGGGAATGAGCAGTTCTTC; cdr3_aa: CASSSGPGNEQFF
clone_size: -; v_call: TRBV27; d_call: TRBD2; j_call: TRBJ2-7; cdr3_nt: TGTGCCAGCAGCCCGGGGGGACTGTCGTCCTACGAGCAGTACTTC; cdr3_aa: CASSPGGLSSYEQYF
clone_size: -; v_call: TRBV7-9; d_call: TRBD1; j_call: TRBJ2-3; cdr3_nt: TGTGCCAGCAGCTTCCGGACAGGGGGCACAGATACGCAGTATTTT; cdr3_aa: CASSFRTGGTDTQYF
clone_size: -; v_call: TRBV27; d_call: -; j_call: TRBJ2-6; cdr3_nt: TGTGCCAGCAGCGTGAAATTCTTTAGCTCTGGGGCCAACGTCCTGACTTTC; cdr3_aa: CASSVKFFSSGANVLTF
clone_size: -; v_call: TRBV5-1; d_call: -; j_call: TRBJ1-1; cdr3_nt: TGCGCCAGCAGCGTAGGGACACTGAACACTGAAGCTTTCTTT; cdr3_aa: CASSVGTLNTEAFF
clone_size: -; v_call: TRBV19; d_call: TRBD2; j_call: TRBJ2-7; cdr3_nt: TGTGCCAGTAGTATAGAAGCGGGAGCCCTCGCCTACGAGCAGTACTTC; cdr3_aa: CASSIEAGALAYEQYF
clone_size: -; v_call: TRBV25-1; d_call: -; j_call: TRBJ1-1; cdr3_nt: TGTGCCAGCAGAGACGCGACAGGAGGAAGCTCTGAAGCTTTCTTT; cdr3_aa: CASRDATGGSSEAFF